This T cell receptor beta chain was found in a study of shared clonotypes between healthy human individuals. Genomic DNA per cell subset filled all wells of several immunoSEQ plates. Sequencing used immunoSEQ multiplex PCR; TCRdb keeps in-frame clones, though not all of them. Of around 2.1 million clones in the sample, approximately 94% were seen once. The CDR3 runs to 15 residues. V was cut by 0 bases and J by 5 bases, with 14 bases left in between. Germline CDR1 is SGHRS and CDR2 is YFSETQ. Comment on this clone: The antigen remains undetermined.

Whole-study findings and limits: Of the naive CD4 clonotypes, roughly 5.2% were shared across several donors. Richness estimates generally favored naive over memory subsets. The generation probabilities recorded for non-shared clonotypes fell below those of clonotypes shared by all four donors.

The chain couples TRBV5-1 to TRBJ2-5, with D tentatively TRBD2 (6 bases). The receptor's source is a man aged 18 to 30 in good health. The sample was naive CD4+ T cells sorted from blood. Subset specified: CD45RA+ positively selected. The CDR3 protein is CASSLALGGGETQYF. CDR3 DNA: TGCGCCAGCAGCTTGGCTTTGGGGGGTGGTGAGACCCAGTACTTC.